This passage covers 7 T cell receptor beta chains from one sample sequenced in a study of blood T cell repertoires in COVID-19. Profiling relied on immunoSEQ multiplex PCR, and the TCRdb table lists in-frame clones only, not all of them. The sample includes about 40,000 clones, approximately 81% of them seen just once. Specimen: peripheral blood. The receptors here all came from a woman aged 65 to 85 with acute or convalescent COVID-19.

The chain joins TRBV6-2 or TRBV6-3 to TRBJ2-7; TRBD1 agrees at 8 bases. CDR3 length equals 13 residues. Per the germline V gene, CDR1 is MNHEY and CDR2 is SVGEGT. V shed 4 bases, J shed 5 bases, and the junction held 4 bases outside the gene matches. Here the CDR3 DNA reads TGTGCCAGCAGTTGGGGACAGGTCAACGAGCAGTACTTC. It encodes CASSWGQVNEQYF.

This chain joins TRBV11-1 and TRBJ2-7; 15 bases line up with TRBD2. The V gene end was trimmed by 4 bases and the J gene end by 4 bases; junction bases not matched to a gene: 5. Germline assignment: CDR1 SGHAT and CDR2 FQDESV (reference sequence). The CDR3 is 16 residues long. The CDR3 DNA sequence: TGTGCCAGCAGCTCAAGGACTAGCGGGAGGGCTTACGAGCAGTACTTC. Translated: CASSSRTSGRAYEQYF.

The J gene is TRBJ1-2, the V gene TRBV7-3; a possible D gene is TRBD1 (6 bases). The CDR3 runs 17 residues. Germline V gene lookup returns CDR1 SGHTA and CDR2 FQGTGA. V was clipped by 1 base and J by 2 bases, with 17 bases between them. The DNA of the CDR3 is TGTGCCAGCAGCTTAAAGGGCCCCGGGACATTCAACTATGGCTACACCTTC. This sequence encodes CASSLKGPGTFNYGYTF.

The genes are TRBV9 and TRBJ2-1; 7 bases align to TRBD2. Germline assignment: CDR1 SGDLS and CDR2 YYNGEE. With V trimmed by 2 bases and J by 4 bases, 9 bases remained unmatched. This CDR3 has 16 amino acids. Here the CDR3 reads CASSVGRDGGYNEQFF. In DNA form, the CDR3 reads TGTGCCAGCAGCGTGGGACGGGACGGGGGGTACAATGAGCAGTTCTTC.

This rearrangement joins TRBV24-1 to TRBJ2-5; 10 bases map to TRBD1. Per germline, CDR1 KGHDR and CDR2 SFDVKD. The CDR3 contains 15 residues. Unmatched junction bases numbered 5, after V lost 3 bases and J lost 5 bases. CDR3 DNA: TGTGCCACCAGTGATGTGGGACAGGGGAGGGAGACCCAGTACTTC. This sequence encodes CATSDVGQGRETQYF.

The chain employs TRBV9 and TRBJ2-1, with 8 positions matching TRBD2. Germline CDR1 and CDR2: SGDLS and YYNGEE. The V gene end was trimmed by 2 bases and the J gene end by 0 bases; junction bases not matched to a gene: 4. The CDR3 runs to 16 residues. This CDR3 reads CASSVLSGSSYNEQFF. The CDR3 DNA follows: TGTGCCAGCAGCGTTCTGAGCGGGAGCTCCTACAATGAGCAGTTCTTC.

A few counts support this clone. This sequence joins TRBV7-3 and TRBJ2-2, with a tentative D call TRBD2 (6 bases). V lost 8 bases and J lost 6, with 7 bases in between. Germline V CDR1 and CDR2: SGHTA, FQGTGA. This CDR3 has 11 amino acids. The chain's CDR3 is CASGTAGELFF. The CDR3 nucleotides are TGTGCCAGCGGGACTGCCGGGGAGCTGTTTTTT.